These 26 T cell receptor beta chains were all obtained from the same sample, sequenced in a study of T cell responses to AZD1222 COVID-19 vaccine. Assay: immunoSEQ multiplex PCR; the TCRdb copy retains only in-frame clones and omits some. The table includes fewer than 150,000 clones, about 88% detected once. This sample comprised peripheral blood, obtained 28 days after the second AZD1222 dose. The receptors come from an adult who received the AZD1222 COVID-19 vaccine.

This rearrangement joins TRBV5-1 to TRBJ1-6; TRBD1 agrees at 8 bases. Looked up from germline, CDR1 is SGHRS and CDR2 is YFSETQ. V lost 0 bases, J lost 9 bases, and 14 bases stayed unmatched. The CDR3 covers 18 residues. As DNA, the CDR3 is TGCGCCAGCAGCTTGGCCGGACGTCGACAGGGGTTGAGTTCACCCCTCCACTTT. It codes for CASSLAGRRQGLSSPLHF.

This chain uses TRBV7-9 with TRBJ1-3; D is ambiguous. Germline V gives CDR1 SEHNR, CDR2 FQNEAQ (reference sequence). The CDR3 is made up of 13 amino acids. Trimming removed 8 bases at V and 3 bases at J, with 11 bases between. CDR3: CASLPTGGNTIYF. CDR3 in DNA: TGTGCCAGCCTCCCGACCGGTGGAAACACCATATATTTT.

The chain carries TRBV12-3 or TRBV12-4 and TRBJ1-2; D call uncertain. The CDR3 runs 13 residues. V dropped 5 bases and J dropped 8 bases, with 15 bases sitting between them. The CDR3 here is CASSPTHSPGYTF. Written as DNA, the CDR3 is TGTGCCAGCAGTCCCACTCATTCCCCAGGCTACACCTTC.

CDR3 residues: CASSPDPATYNEQFF. The CDR3 DNA reads as TGTGCCAGCAGCCCCGACCCGGCGACCTACAATGAGCAGTTCTTC. The chain is built from TRBV7-2 and TRBJ2-1; D remains ambiguous. Between the trimmed V and J ends, which lost 5 bases and 2 bases, there was a span of 13 bases. The CDR3 is 15 amino acids. CDR1 and CDR2 from the germline V gene are SGHTA and FQGNSA.

As for this clone: This CDR3 is also generated by other DNA sequences in the sample. The rearrangement joins TRBV12-3 or TRBV12-4 to TRBJ1-5; D call uncertain. The CDR3 has 13 residues. Trimming stripped 3 bases from V and 0 bases from J, with 3 bases between. DNA of the CDR3: TGTGCCAGCAGTTTCACTAGCAATCAGCCCCAGCATTTT. Translated: CASSFTSNQPQHF.

The chain combines TRBV29-1 with TRBJ2-3; D call uncertain. The V end was cut by 0 bases, the J end by 6 bases, with 10 bases between. The CDR3 consists of 13 residues. Germline loops: CDR1 SQVTM, CDR2 ANQGSEA. The CDR3 region is CSVEDVTPDTQYF. The DNA for the CDR3 is TGCAGCGTTGAAGACGTGACGCCCGATACGCAGTATTTT.

The chain couples TRBV30 to TRBJ2-3; perhaps TRBD2 as D (5 bases). Trimming cost V 6 bases and J 0 bases, with 13 bases left between them. This CDR3 spans 14 amino acids. From germline, CDR1 is GTSNPN and CDR2 SVGIG (reference sequence). The CDR3 DNA sequence: TGTGCCTGCCCGGGAATTGGTAGCACAGATACGCAGTATTTT. Its protein is CACPGIGSTDTQYF. Drawing the rest from reference TRBV30 and TRBJ2-3, the complete variable domain is SQTIHQWPATLVQPVGSPLSLECTVEGTSNPNLYWYRQAAGRGLQLLFYSVGIGQISSEVPQNLSASRPQDRQFILSSKKLLLSDSGFYLCACPGIGSTDTQYFGPGTRLTVL.

This chain joins TRBV18 and TRBJ1-2, with 8 bases lining up with TRBD1. Per the germline V gene, CDR1 is KGHSH and CDR2 is LQKENI. The CDR3 sequence is 17 residues long. Trimming removed 5 bases from V and 7 bases from J; junction bases left unmatched: 18. The CDR3: CASSIGRGRISSAGYTF. The DNA for the CDR3 is TGTGCCAGCTCAATCGGCAGGGGGCGGATCAGTAGCGCTGGCTACACCTTC. Using reference TRBV18 and TRBJ1-2 for the parts outside the CDR3, the full variable domain is NAGVMQNPRHLVRRRGQEARLRCSPMKGHSHVYWYRQLPEEGLKFMVYLQKENIIDESGMPKERFSAEFPKEGPSILRIQQVVRGDSAAYFCASSIGRGRISSAGYTFGSGTRLTVV.

This chain links TRBV2 with TRBJ2-1; D is uncertain. CDR3 length: 11 residues. Germline values: CDR1 SNHLY, CDR2 FYNNEI. The V and J ends lost 7 bases and 8 bases respectively, with 9 bases between them. As DNA, the CDR3 is TGTGCCAGCACCTCCTGGGATGAGCAGTTCTTC. Translating gives CASTSWDEQFF.

This chain uses TRBV6-5 with TRBJ2-1, with D tentatively TRBD1 or TRBD2 (5 bases each). Deletions cut 2 bases from V and 6 bases from J, with 14 bases between. This CDR3 contains 15 residues. CDR1 and CDR2 from the germline V gene are MNHEY and SVGAGI. CDR3 DNA: TGTGCCAGCAGTTACGGGACCAACCTACCCAATGAGCAGTTCTTC. Encoded protein: CASSYGTNLPNEQFF.

The table lists this clone with many counts. The chain joins TRBV13 to TRBJ1-1, with 7 nucleotides matching TRBD1. The V gene end was trimmed by 2 bases and the J gene end by 4 bases; junction bases not matched to a gene: 1. The CDR3 sequence is 13 residues long. CDR1 is PRHDT and CDR2 is FYEKMQ in the germline V gene (reference sequence). This CDR3 is CASSLSGGTEAFF. CDR3 DNA: TGTGCCAGCAGCTTATCAGGGGGCACTGAAGCTTTCTTT.

This clone was seen more than once but under ten times. The V gene is TRBV11-2, the J gene TRBJ1-2; the D is unclear. In germline, CDR1 is SGHAT, CDR2 FQNNGV. This CDR3 is 13 amino acids long. The ends were cut back, 6 bases at V and 8 bases at J, with 16 bases in the middle. The CDR3 region has the DNA TGTGCCAGCAGATCCGGCAGATCTAGGGGCTACACCTTC. It encodes CASRSGRSRGYTF.

The V and J genes are TRBV5-1 and TRBJ2-2, with a tentative D call TRBD2 (5 bases). The V end was cut by 5 bases, the J end by 1 base, with 9 bases between. CDR1 and CDR2 from the germline V gene are SGHRS and YFSETQ. There are 14 residues in the CDR3. The CDR3 is CASSVAMNTGELFF. CDR3 in DNA: TGCGCCAGCAGTGTAGCGATGAACACCGGGGAGCTGTTTTTT.

This CDR3 reads CASSLSVGQAPYNEQFF. CDR3 sequence (DNA): TGTGCCAGCAGCCTCTCCGTCGGACAGGCTCCCTACAATGAGCAGTTCTTC. This chain connects TRBV5-5 to TRBJ2-1, with 7 nucleotides matching TRBD1. There are 17 residues in the CDR3. Germline V gene lookup returns CDR1 SGHKS and CDR2 YYEKEE (reference sequence). The trim removed 4 bases at V and 2 bases at J, leaving 12 bases unmatched.

The chain has TRBV2 and TRBJ2-3; 11 nucleotides line up with TRBD2. The CDR3 consists of 16 residues. The germline V gene encodes CDR1 SNHLY and CDR2 FYNNEI. Unmatched junction bases numbered 11, after V lost 10 bases and J lost 2 bases. CDR3 DNA sequence: TGTGCCAACTCCCACACTAGCGGGGGAATCACAGATACGCAGTATTTT. As protein: CANSHTSGGITDTQYF.

This chain uses TRBV19 with TRBJ1-4; possibly TRBD1 for D (5 bases). Germline assignment: CDR1 LNHDA and CDR2 SQIVND (reference sequence). V lost 7 bases, J lost 8 bases, and 14 bases lay in between. The CDR3 runs to 13 residues. CDR3: CASNPGRREKLFF. CDR3 bases: TGTGCCAGTAATCCAGGGAGGCGGGAAAAACTGTTTTTT.

The chain combines TRBV7-2 with TRBJ1-1; a weak D match, TRBD1 (6 bases). Germline V gives CDR1 SGHTA, CDR2 FQGNSA. The CDR3 is made up of 15 amino acids. Trimming removed 5 bases at V and 1 base at J, with 14 bases between. Here the CDR3 DNA reads TGTGCCAGCAGCCACACGGGGGGCTGGAACACTGAAGCTTTCTTT. Translated: CASSHTGGWNTEAFF. Combining the CDR3 with reference TRBV7-2 and TRBJ1-1 gives the whole variable domain GAGVSQSPSNKVTEKGKDVELRCDPISGHTALYWYRQSLGQGLEFLIYFQGNSAPDKSGLPSDRFSAERTGGSVSTLTIQRTQQEDSAVYLCASSHTGGWNTEAFFGQGTRLTVV.

V usage is TRBV19 and J usage is TRBJ2-1; 10 nucleotides agree with TRBD2. CDR3 length equals 13 residues. V trimming: 4 bases; J trimming: 7 bases; junction bases outside the gene matches: 1. CDR1 is LNHDA, CDR2 SQIVND, per germline (reference sequence). CDR3 coding DNA: TGTGCCAGTAGTACTAGCGGGAGAAATGAGCAGTTCTTC. This translates into CASSTSGRNEQFF.

V is TRBV6-5 and J is TRBJ1-1, with no clear D. CDR1 is MNHEY and CDR2 is SVGAGI in the germline V gene. V was pared by 0 bases and J by 0 bases, with 8 bases between. The CDR3 extends over 15 amino acids. Here the CDR3 reads CASSYSHTLNTEAFF. The CDR3 DNA is TGTGCCAGCAGTTACTCGCACACCCTGAACACTGAAGCTTTCTTT.

The chain uses TRBV7-8 and TRBJ1-4, with D uncertain. The CDR3 runs 15 residues. Germline-derived CDR1 and CDR2 are SGHVS and FQNEAQ. With 5 bases removed from V and 3 bases from J, the gap between germline ends came to 13 bases. CDR3 sequence: CASSRLGQSNEKLFF. The CDR3 region has the DNA TGTGCCAGCAGCCGACTTGGGCAGTCTAATGAAAAACTGTTTTTT. Full variable domain (remainder filled in from reference TRBV7-8 and TRBJ1-4): GAGVSQSPRYKVAKRGQDVALRCDPISGHVSLFWYQQALGQGPEFLTYFQNEAQLDKSGLPSDRFFAERPEGSVSTLKIQRTQQEDSAVYLCASSRLGQSNEKLFFGSGTQLSVL.

The rearrangement uses TRBV21-1 and TRBJ2-7; TRBD2, the D gene given by the table, was not confirmed from the DNA. TRBV21-1 is a recognized pseudogene. The CDR3 length is 13 residues. The CDR3 coding sequence is TGTGCCAGCAGCAAAGATCCGTCGGGGGAGCAGTACTTC. It encodes CASSKDPSGEQYF.

The chain combines TRBV5-6 with TRBJ1-2, with D possibly being TRBD1 (6 bases). Trimming took off 1 base at V and 14 bases at J, with 12 bases between the two ends. The germline V gene has CDR1 SGHDT and CDR2 YYEEEE. CDR3 length: 11 residues. The CDR3 DNA reads as TGTGCCAGCAGCTTGTGGGGGGCGCGTACCTTC. Its translation: CASSLWGARTF.

The gene calls are TRBV18 and TRBJ2-5; 8 bases fit TRBD2. Per germline, CDR1 KGHSH and CDR2 LQKENI. The CDR3 loop spans 17 amino acids. Trimming cost V 6 bases and J 2 bases; bases outside gene matches: 14. CDR3 nucleotide sequence: TGTGCCAGCTCTGAACTAGCGGTAATAAATGGGCAAGAGACCCAGTACTTC. Its protein product is CASSELAVINGQETQYF.

This sequence joins TRBV6-5 and TRBJ2-3; 11 nucleotides match TRBD2. V dropped 6 bases and J dropped 2; count of bases not matched to a gene: 4. The CDR3 is 15 amino acids. Germline CDR1 MNHEY, CDR2 SVGAGI. CDR3 nucleotide sequence: TGTGCCAGCAGCGGGACTAGCGGCCACACAGATACGCAGTATTTT. Translated: CASSGTSGHTDTQYF.

As for this clone: The identical CDR3 is also encoded by other nucleotide sequences in the sample. The chain is built from TRBV18 and TRBJ1-3; D not resolved. The CDR3 runs 15 residues. Germline-derived CDR1 and CDR2 are KGHSH and LQKENI. V shed 0 bases and J shed 0 bases, with 6 bases lying between them. The CDR3 spells CASSPPANSGNTIYF. The CDR3 DNA sequence: TGTGCCAGCTCACCACCGGCCAACTCTGGAAACACCATATATTTT.

The V gene is TRBV12-3 or TRBV12-4, the J gene TRBJ1-5; D gene ambiguous. This CDR3 comprises 13 residues. The V and J ends lost 2 bases and 4 bases respectively, with 6 bases between them. CDR3 coding DNA: TGTGCCAGCAGTTTAAGACTGAATCAGCCCCAGCATTTT. Its translation: CASSLRLNQPQHF.